This T cell receptor (beta chain) is from a study of T cells after yellow fever vaccination. The CDR3 covers 13 residues. Between the trimmed V and J ends, which lost 0 bases and 7 bases, there was a span of 7 bases. In germline, CDR1 is LGHDT, CDR2 YNNKEL (reference sequence). This clonotype was seen a handful of times. No antigen is known for it. MiXCR was run by TCRdb on the 5' RACE reads, yielding one entry per CDR3 protein. The sample holds under 700,000 distinct CDR3 sequences, around a sixth seen once. Study-level findings and limits: The booster saw the reappearance of most primary-vaccination clones (roughly 97% CD4, 70% to 90% CD8). Just a small share of clonotypes turned up in the CD4 compartment as well as the CD8 compartment.

The receptor was derived from a man younger than 35 who received the YFV17D yellow fever vaccine. The chain couples TRBV3-1 to TRBJ1-5, with no clear D. Source: PBMCs, taken around 5 days after the first yellow fever vaccination. The CDR3 nucleotides read TGTGCCAGCAGCCAAGAACGAGCCCAGCCCCAGCATTTT. It encodes CASSQERAQPQHF.